This passage covers 25 T cell receptor beta chains from one sample sequenced in a study of OX40 agonist ivuxolimab in advanced cancers. TCRdb's table, derived via immunoSEQ multiplex PCR, lists solely in-frame clones and lacks some. The table includes about 54,000 clones, 91% detected once. The sample consisted of CD4+ or CD8+ T cells sorted from blood, taken in a trial of the OX40 agonist ivuxolimab. The receptors were sampled from an adult with an advanced solid tumor such as melanoma, head and neck, liver or kidney cancer.

The V and J genes are TRBV27 and TRBJ2-7, with 10 bases aligning to TRBD1. Germline V gives CDR1 MNHEY, CDR2 SMNVEV (reference sequence). The J segment lost 5 bases and the V segment lost 6 bases, leaving 10 bases of the junction unmatched. The CDR3 consists of 15 residues. The CDR3 DNA sequence: TGTGCCAGCAGAATCATGACAGGGGGCCGGGACGAGCAGTACTTC. Residues: CASRIMTGGRDEQYF.

The rearrangement uses TRBV4-1 and TRBJ1-2; D ambiguous. The CDR3 sequence is 14 residues long. V was cut by 6 bases and J by 1 base, with 12 bases left in between. CDR1 is MGHRA, CDR2 YSYEKL, per germline. CDR3 sequence reads: CASSLGRNNYGYTF. In DNA, the CDR3 is TGCGCCAGCAGTCTTGGGAGGAATAACTATGGCTACACCTTC.

The rearrangement joins TRBV25-1 to TRBJ2-1; TRBD2 agrees at 8 bases. CDR1 MGHDK and CDR2 SYGVNS come from the germline V gene. The CDR3 runs to 15 residues. V lost 2 bases to trimming and J lost 8 bases; unmatched junction nucleotides: 8. CDR3 in DNA: TGTGCCAGCAGTGAACGGGGGGGGCCGATCCATGAGCAGTTCTTC. Amino acids: CASSERGGPIHEQFF. Combining the CDR3 with reference TRBV25-1 and TRBJ2-1 gives the whole variable domain EADIYQTPRYLVIGTGKKITLECSQTMGHDKMYWYQQDPGMELHLIHYSYGVNSTEKGDLSSESTVSRIRTEHFPLTLESARPSHTSQYLCASSERGGPIHEQFFGPGTRLTVL.

This clone was seen once. V usage is TRBV4-1 and J usage is TRBJ1-1, with 8 bases fitting TRBD1. This CDR3 has 17 residues. Germline V gene sequence: CDR1 MGHRA, CDR2 YSYEKL. After removal of 5 bases from V and 3 bases from J, the junction contained 14 bases not matched to a gene. DNA for the CDR3: TGCGCCAGCAGCACGGGCCCGGGGGACAGGCGGGACACTGAAGCTTTCTTT. Translating it yields CASSTGPGDRRDTEAFF.

The rearrangement links TRBV28 to TRBJ1-1, with D possibly matching TRBD1 (6 bases). From germline, CDR1 is MDHEN and CDR2 SYDVKM. Deletions cut 4 bases from V and 0 bases from J, with 9 bases between. The CDR3 is 14 residues long. The CDR3 spells CASSSYRVNTEAFF. The DNA of the CDR3 is TGTGCCAGCAGTTCCTACAGGGTGAACACTGAAGCTTTCTTT.

This clone was recorded once. The chain carries TRBV11-2 and TRBJ2-7; D gene uncertain. The CDR3 is 14 amino acids. V gave up 1 base and J gave up 2 bases, with 9 bases separating them. Germline CDR1 SGHAT, CDR2 FQNNGV. In nucleotides, the CDR3 is TGTGCCAGCAGCTTAGTTGGCAACCCCTACGAGCAGTACTTC. This gives the protein CASSLVGNPYEQYF.

The V and J genes are TRBV9 and TRBJ2-1, with a tentative D call TRBD2 (7 bases). V shed 4 bases and J shed 7 bases, with 18 bases lying between them. The CDR3 runs 15 residues. In germline, CDR1 is SGDLS, CDR2 YYNGEE. The CDR3 loop reads CASSPLMGGANEQFF. The CDR3 DNA reads as TGTGCCAGCAGCCCCCTAATGGGGGGGGCAAATGAGCAGTTCTTC.

As concerns this clone: The same CDR3 arises from other DNA sequences in this sample as well. V gene TRBV30 combines with J gene TRBJ1-1; D is undetermined. Germline V gives CDR1 GTSNPN, CDR2 SVGIG (reference sequence). Trimming removed 0 bases from V and 1 base from J, with 6 bases in between. This CDR3 region has 13 residues. The CDR3 loop is CAWSVNGNTEAFF. The DNA of the CDR3 is TGTGCCTGGAGTGTAAACGGGAACACTGAAGCTTTCTTT.

The J gene is TRBJ1-2, the V gene TRBV6-1; D gene uncertain. The CDR3 loop spans 15 amino acids. Germline CDR1 and CDR2: MNHNS and SASEGT. Trimming pared 6 bases from V and 1 base from J, leaving 15 bases between. CDR3 DNA sequence: TGTGCCAGCAGCCTCCTACAGATAAGTAACTATGGCTACACCTTC. As protein: CASSLLQISNYGYTF.

This clone was picked up one time. This rearrangement joins TRBV19 to TRBJ1-6, with D perhaps matching TRBD1 (5 bases). The germline V gene encodes CDR1 LNHDA and CDR2 SQIVND (reference sequence). V shed 3 bases and J shed 2 bases, with 14 bases lying between them. The CDR3 sequence is 17 residues long. As DNA, the CDR3 is TGTGCCAGTAGTATCCGGACACAAGGCCCCTATAATTCACCCCTCCACTTT. Translated, it gives CASSIRTQGPYNSPLHF. The full variable domain, its missing parts supplied by reference TRBV19 and TRBJ1-6, is DGGITQSPKYLFRKEGQNVTLSCEQNLNHDAMYWYRQDPGQGLRLIYYSQIVNDFQKGDIAEGYSVSREKKESFPLTVTSAQKNPTAFYLCASSIRTQGPYNSPLHFGNGTRLTVT.

This chain links TRBV30 with TRBJ2-1; D is unclear. The CDR3 loop spans 11 amino acids. Germline CDR1 reads GTSNPN; CDR2 reads SVGIG (reference sequence). The germline V and J ends were trimmed by 3 bases and 8 bases, with 8 bases remaining between them. CDR3 DNA: TGTGCCTGGAGCCCCGCCCATGAGCAGTTCTTC. Residues: CAWSPAHEQFF.

This chain joins TRBV5-4 and TRBJ1-2; 8 nucleotides align to TRBD1. The CDR3 runs 20 residues. CDR1 is SGHNT, CDR2 YYREEE, per germline (reference sequence). The V and J ends lost 2 bases and 0 bases, in that order; junction bases with no gene match: 18. CDR3 in amino acids: CASSFQGALPSTKSNYGYTF. The CDR3 bases are TGTGCCAGCAGCTTTCAGGGGGCGTTACCGTCAACAAAATCTAACTATGGCTACACCTTC.

CDR3 DNA: TGTGCCAGCAGCTTAGGACAGGGGGCGAACGAGCAGTACTTC. Its translation: CASSLGQGANEQYF. The gene calls are TRBV7-2 and TRBJ2-7, with TRBD1 matching over 10 bases. The CDR3 sequence is 14 residues long. The germline V gene encodes CDR1 SGHTA and CDR2 FQGNSA. V dropped 1 base and J dropped 5; count of bases not matched to a gene: 2.

This clone was detected a few times. V is TRBV27 and J is TRBJ1-5; D is perhaps TRBD1 (5 bases). The CDR3 runs to 13 residues. In germline, CDR1 is MNHEY, CDR2 SMNVEV (reference sequence). Trimming removed 7 bases at V and 5 bases at J, with 12 bases between. In nucleotides, the CDR3 is TGTGCCAGCATGGGGGGGTATCATCAGCCCCAGCATTTT. Translating gives CASMGGYHQPQHF.

The J gene is TRBJ2-2, the V gene TRBV19, with a possible D match to TRBD2 (5 bases). The CDR3 runs 15 residues. Germline V CDR1 and CDR2: LNHDA, SQIVND (reference sequence). V lost 6 bases, J lost 6 bases, and 17 bases lay in between. CDR3 nucleotides: TGTGCCAGTAGAATGGAGGCATACGAGGCCGGGGAGCTGTTTTTT. Translation gives CASRMEAYEAGELFF.

This clone was counted a few times. The rearrangement joins TRBV4-1 to TRBJ1-1, with 7 bases lining up with TRBD1. Germline loops: CDR1 MGHRA, CDR2 YSYEKL. This CDR3 spans 14 amino acids. Trimming cost V 4 bases and J 7 bases; bases outside gene matches: 9. The chain's CDR3 is CASSPPSGTDEAFF. DNA of the CDR3: TGCGCCAGCAGCCCTCCATCCGGGACAGATGAAGCTTTCTTT.

The CDR3 DNA is TGTGCCAGCAGCCCCGGACTAGCTTCCAACGAGCAGTACTTC. Encoded protein: CASSPGLASNEQYF. The chain joins TRBV27 to TRBJ2-7; TRBD2 agrees at 8 bases. CDR3 length equals 14 residues. CDR1 and CDR2 (germline): MNHEY, SMNVEV (reference sequence). V dropped 6 bases and J dropped 5; count of bases not matched to a gene: 9.

The CDR3 nucleotides read TGTGCCGCAGCAGAAGATTACAATGAGCAGTTCTTC. Protein: CAAAEDYNEQFF. V usage is TRBV25-1 and J usage is TRBJ2-1, with unresolved D. Germline V gives CDR1 MGHDK, CDR2 SYGVNS. This CDR3 is built from 12 residues. Trimming stripped 11 bases from V and 4 bases from J, with 12 bases between.

V usage is TRBV15 and J usage is TRBJ2-7, with D possibly TRBD2 on 5 matching bases. The germline V gene encodes CDR1 LNHNV and CDR2 YYDKDF (reference sequence). Between the trimmed V and J ends, which lost 7 bases and 5 bases, there was a span of 27 bases. The CDR3 sequence is 17 residues long. The DNA of the CDR3 is TGTGCCACCAAGGAGGACCATCGAGCAGCGCCAGAGCACGAGCAGTACTTC. Amino acids: CATKEDHRAAPEHEQYF.

This rearrangement joins TRBV5-6 to TRBJ2-3; TRBD2 matches at 10 bases. The V gene end was trimmed by 6 bases and the J gene end by 2 bases; junction bases not matched to a gene: 12. Germline V gives CDR1 SGHDT, CDR2 YYEEEE. CDR3 size: 17 residues. DNA for the CDR3: TGTGCCAGCACCAACCTCTTACTAGCGGGATCCACAGATACGCAGTATTTT. It yields the protein CASTNLLLAGSTDTQYF.

V is TRBV29-1 and J is TRBJ1-2, with D uncertain. CDR1 is SQVTM, CDR2 ANQGSEA, per germline. Between the trimmed V and J ends, which lost 4 bases and 2 bases, there was a span of 8 bases. CDR3 length equals 12 residues. The CDR3, as DNA: TGCAGCGTTGTAGGAGGGAACTATGGCTACACCTTC. Its translation: CSVVGGNYGYTF.

This chain links TRBV27 with TRBJ2-1; D may be TRBD2 (6 bases). Germline V CDR1 and CDR2: MNHEY, SMNVEV (reference sequence). The CDR3 is made up of 16 amino acids. With 8 bases removed from V and 3 bases from J, the gap between germline ends came to 20 bases. Here the CDR3 DNA reads TGTGCCAGCCGCCTGGGGGGAGACGGGAACTACAATGAGCAGTTCTTC. The encoded protein is CASRLGGDGNYNEQFF.

The rearrangement joins TRBV2 to TRBJ2-1; 11 bases map to TRBD2. Looked up from germline, CDR1 is SNHLY and CDR2 is FYNNEI. V gave up 6 bases and J gave up 6 bases; unmatched junction bases: 7. The CDR3 loop spans 15 amino acids. The CDR3 protein is CASRILAGGSNEQFF. The CDR3 nucleotides are TGTGCCAGCAGGATCTTAGCGGGGGGGTCCAATGAGCAGTTCTTC.

Details on this clone: The junction shows a germline mismatch at one end, possibly a read error. This chain links TRBV7-7 with TRBJ2-7; D is uncertain. The germline gives CDR1 SSHAT, CDR2 FNYEAQ (reference sequence). CDR3 length: 13 amino acids. CDR3 sequence (DNA): TGTGCTAGCAGCTTAGCCGACTCCTACGAGCAGTACTTC. It encodes CASSLADSYEQYF.

The gene calls are TRBV7-9 and TRBJ1-3; D is undetermined. V was shortened by 5 bases and J by 8 bases, with 16 bases between the two germline ends. Looked up from germline, CDR1 is SEHNR and CDR2 is FQNEAQ (reference sequence). The CDR3 is made up of 14 amino acids. CDR3 nucleotide sequence: TGTGCCAGCAGCCCTTGGACGGATGGGGACACCATATATTTT. Translation gives CASSPWTDGDTIYF.